This T cell receptor (beta chain) was obtained from a study of shared clonotypes between healthy human individuals. Study-wide context: Three plates each covered CD4 naive and memory; CD8 naive two, CD8 memory one.

For this clone: Its antigen is as yet unknown.

Only in-frame clones appear in the TCRdb table, and some are missing; sequencing was by immunoSEQ multiplex PCR. The repertoire holds 2 million to 2.5 million clones, with 93% as singletons. The study's findings and limits: A generally larger estimated richness was seen in naive subsets than in memory subsets. A few donors shared approximately 5% of their naive CD4 clonotypes.

The sample taken for sequencing was naive CD4+ T cells from PBMCs. Stated subset: CD45RA+ positively selected. This clonotype was sampled from a man between 18 and 35 years old in good health. Some clones in this sample may be carry-over from other donors' samples.

The CDR3 nucleotides read TGTGCCAGCAGTAAAAAGGGCGGCTACACCTTC. Protein product: CASSKKGGYTF. This chain joins TRBV25-1 and TRBJ1-2, with D unclear. Germline CDR1 and CDR2: MGHDK and SYGVNS. V was pared by 5 bases and J by 8 bases, with 9 bases between. This CDR3 has 11 amino acids.